In its sample, the clone carrying this T cell receptor beta chain was seen once. No antigen is known for it. Libraries were prepared by immunoSEQ multiplex PCR; TCRdb keeps only in-frame clonotypes and omits some of them. Here the sample spans over 20,000 clones, nearly 90% being singletons. This CDR3 is built from 15 residues. After removal of 6 bases from V and 3 bases from J, the junction contained 11 bases not matched to a gene. The germline gives CDR1 SGHDT, CDR2 YYEEEE. The data stem from a study of T cells in localized non-small cell lung cancer. Broader study findings: Turning up in adjacent lung were a median approximately 60 of the top 100 tumor clones. Only one tumor region was sequenced, so heterogeneity remains possible.

The sequences come from peripheral blood mononuclear cells, collected before any cancer treatment. This chain joins TRBV5-6 and TRBJ1-2; TRBD1 agrees at 7 bases. This TCR derives from a male donor at least 60 years old with stage II lung adenocarcinoma. In DNA form, the CDR3 reads TGTGCCAGCAACCAAGGGGGCGGATTCGACTATGGCTACACCTTC. Its translation is CASNQGGGFDYGYTF.